This T cell receptor beta chain was profiled in a study of shared clonotypes between healthy human individuals (dated by TCRdb to 2020 to 2021). Turning to the overall study: A couple of women and a few men aged 18 to 49 years were included in the cohort. The study deeply sequenced blood TCR repertoires of 5 or 6 healthy adults to estimate repertoire size and the extent of clonotype sharing between individuals. Libraries were prepared and TCR repertoires were sequenced by different laboratories using diverse techniques, in order to increase sequencing depth and limit assay-specific biases. Leukapheresis yielded between about 0.8 and 8.9 billion PBMCs per donor. The paper's findings and limits, for the study overall: Sampling was limited to blood, and TCR repertoires in tissue likely differ from TCR repertoires in blood. The small number of donors limited the genetic and exposure-history diversity represented. Pairwise subsampling led to the expectation that sequencing depth would affect the degree of clonotype sharing among donors.

The donors were healthy, HIV-negative adults with no recently reported acute infections or vaccinations. Only Caucasian adults living in Nashville, Tennessee, USA were represented among the donors. For unsorted samples, 75 million to 90 million PBMCs were counted and genomic DNA was extracted with the QIAamp DNA Blood Mini kit. After blood collection by leukapheresis, PBMCs were isolated using Ficoll-Histopaque density gradient centrifugation and then cryopreserved in the vapor phase of liquid nitrogen. Using the deep immunoSEQ assay, multiplex PCR amplified TCR CDR3 regions from genomic DNA. Extracted genomic DNA from each cell subset was distributed evenly across all wells of several immunoSEQ 96-well plates, and each plate was treated as a replicate. For unsorted PBMC, about 300 ng genomic DNA, equal to about 30,000 T cell genomes, was loaded into each replicate PCR. Genomic DNA from unsorted PBMC was sequenced over ten immunoSEQ deep assay plates. Purified libraries were measured with a Qubit 3.0 fluorometer, size-checked on a Bioanalyzer 2100, and measured again with the KAPA Library Quantification kit. Every immunoSEQ 96-well plate was sequenced on a separate single-read 150-cycle Illumina NextSeq 550 flow cell. Turning to the authors' computational methods: Because the immunoSEQ output included only junctional sequences and no quality scores, the filtering could not be the same as the filtering used for full-length reads. To assign V/J genes and CDR3, sequences were annotated against IMGT germline references using PyIR, a Python wrapper for IgBLAST v1.9. Reads with weak V/J assignments (E-value above 1e-6), missing CDR3, stop codons, out-of-frame junctions, or ambiguous translated residues were removed. V3J clonotypes were defined as sequences sharing the same inferred V gene, J gene, and CDR3 amino acid sequence. Percentage overlap between repertoires was calculated by dividing the number of shared unique clonotypes by the size of the smaller repertoire. RTK rarefaction, the Chao1 estimator, and Recon v2.1 estimates of unobserved clonotypes were used to assess repertoire richness. In TCRdb, the immuneACCESS table is reduced to in-frame sequences with V and J assigned. These tables do not hold every clone; where another copy was compared, an unresolved V gene accounts for under half, and the others remain unexplained. V and J calls and clone size are copied from that table; D and trimming were computed from the DNA. The sample records around 430,000 clones, roughly three quarters of which are singletons. The ten largest make up over 10% of the sample.

This clone appeared a single time. Its target antigen remains unknown. No much larger clone exists at a distance of one base, and base qualities are not known. The CDR3 runs 14 amino acids, cysteine and phenylalanine included. Only CDR3 DNA remains: 42 bases, in frame from the first base. Germline trimming: 5 bases from V, 6 bases from J; junction bases outside gene matches: 10. CDR1 and CDR2 (MNHNS, SASEGT) derive from the germline V gene. The clonotype was recovered from a woman aged 40 to 50 in good health. Some clones in this sample may be carry-over from other donors' samples. The chain is encoded by TRBV6-1 joined to TRBJ2-7; 7 central nucleotides agree with TRBD1. Material for sequencing was PBMCs. In nucleotide form, the sequence is TGTGCCAGCAGTAACCTCTGGGACAGCCGCGAGCAGTACTTC. Translated, it reads CASSNLWDSREQYF.